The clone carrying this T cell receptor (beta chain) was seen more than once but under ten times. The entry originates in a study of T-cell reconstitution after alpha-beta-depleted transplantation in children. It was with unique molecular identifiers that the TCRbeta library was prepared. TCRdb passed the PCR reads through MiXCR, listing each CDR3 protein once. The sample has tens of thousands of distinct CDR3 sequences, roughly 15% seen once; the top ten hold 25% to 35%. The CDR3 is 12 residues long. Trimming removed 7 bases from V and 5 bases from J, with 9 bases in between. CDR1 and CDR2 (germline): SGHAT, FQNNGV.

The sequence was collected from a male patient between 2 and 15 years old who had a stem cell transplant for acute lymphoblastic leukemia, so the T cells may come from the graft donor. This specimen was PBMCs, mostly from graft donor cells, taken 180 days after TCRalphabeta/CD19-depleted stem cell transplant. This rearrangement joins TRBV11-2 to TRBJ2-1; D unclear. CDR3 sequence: CASIAMNNEQFF. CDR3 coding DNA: TGTGCCAGCATTGCCATGAACAATGAGCAGTTCTTC.